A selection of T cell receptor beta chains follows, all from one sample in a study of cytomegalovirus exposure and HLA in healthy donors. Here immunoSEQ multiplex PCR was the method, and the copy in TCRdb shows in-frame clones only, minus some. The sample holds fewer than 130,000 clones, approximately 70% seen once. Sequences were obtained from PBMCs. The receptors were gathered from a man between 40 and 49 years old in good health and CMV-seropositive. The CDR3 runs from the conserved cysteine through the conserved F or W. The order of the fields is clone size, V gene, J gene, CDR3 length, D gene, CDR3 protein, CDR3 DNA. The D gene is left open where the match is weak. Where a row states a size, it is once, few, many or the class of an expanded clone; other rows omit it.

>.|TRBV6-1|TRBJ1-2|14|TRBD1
CASSIKDRDYGYTF
TGTGCCAGCAGTATTAAGGACAGGGACTATGGCTACACCTTC
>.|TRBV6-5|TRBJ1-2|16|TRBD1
CASSYSDRGKNYGYTF
TGTGCCAGCAGTTACTCGGACAGGGGGAAAAACTATGGCTACACCTTC
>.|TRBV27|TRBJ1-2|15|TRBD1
CASSFSWTGNYGYTF
TGTGCCAGCAGTTTCTCCTGGACAGGCAACTATGGCTACACCTTC
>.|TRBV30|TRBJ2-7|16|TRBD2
CAWSPILAGVPYEQYF
TGTGCCTGGAGTCCTATACTAGCGGGAGTCCCCTACGAGCAGTACTTC
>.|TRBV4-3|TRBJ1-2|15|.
CASSQDVGQSYGYTF
TGCGCCAGCAGCCAAGATGTTGGACAGTCCTATGGCTACACCTTC
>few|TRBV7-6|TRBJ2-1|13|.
CASSLKQGDEQFF
TGTGCCAGCAGCCTAAAGCAAGGGGATGAGCAGTTCTTC
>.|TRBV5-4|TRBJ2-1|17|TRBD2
CASSLTSGRTGRYEQFF
TGTGCCAGCAGCTTAACTAGCGGGAGGACCGGGAGGTATGAGCAGTTCTTC
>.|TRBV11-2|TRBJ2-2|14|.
CASSFNRNTGELFF
TGTGCCAGCAGCTTCAACAGGAACACCGGGGAGCTGTTTTTT
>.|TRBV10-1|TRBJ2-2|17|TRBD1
CASSEYLGTGNAGELFF
TGCGCCAGCAGTGAGTACCTCGGGACAGGGAACGCCGGGGAGCTGTTTTTT
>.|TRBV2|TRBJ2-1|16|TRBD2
CASSELLAGGVNEQFF
TGTGCCAGCAGTGAATTGTTAGCGGGAGGGGTGAATGAGCAGTTCTTC
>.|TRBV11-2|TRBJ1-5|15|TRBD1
CASSLTGQANQPQHF
TGTGCCAGCAGCTTAACGGGACAGGCGAATCAGCCCCAGCATTTT
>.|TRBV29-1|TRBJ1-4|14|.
CSGAAQGGHEKLFF
TGCAGCGGGGCGGCGCAGGGAGGGCATGAAAAACTGTTTTTT
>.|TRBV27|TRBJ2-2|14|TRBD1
CASRRTGDTGELFF
TGTGCCAGCAGGCGGACAGGGGACACCGGGGAGCTGTTTTTT
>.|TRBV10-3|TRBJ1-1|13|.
CASSYGLNTEAFF
TGTGCCAGCAGTTACGGTTTGAACACTGAAGCTTTCTTT
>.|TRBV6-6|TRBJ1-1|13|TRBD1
CASSLGTGTEAFF
TGTGCCAGCAGTCTCGGGACAGGTACTGAAGCTTTCTTT
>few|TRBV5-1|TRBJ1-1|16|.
CASSWGYSGLNTEAFF
TGCGCCAGCAGCTGGGGGTATAGCGGTTTGAACACTGAAGCTTTCTTT
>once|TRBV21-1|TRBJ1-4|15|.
CASSKGTGVIEKLFF
TGTGCCAGCAGCAAAGGAACAGGGGTAATTGAAAAACTGTTTTTT
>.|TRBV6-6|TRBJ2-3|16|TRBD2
CASSGGGSGSTDTQYF
TGTGCCAGCAGTGGGGGGGGTTCCGGATCCACAGATACGCAGTATTTT
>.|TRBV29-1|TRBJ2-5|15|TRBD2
CSVEPLAGAKETQYF
TGCAGCGTTGAACCCCTAGCGGGAGCTAAGGAGACCCAGTACTTC
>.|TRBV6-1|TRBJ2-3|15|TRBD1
CASSEVTGGTDTQYF
TGTGCCAGCAGTGAAGTCACAGGGGGCACAGATACGCAGTATTTT
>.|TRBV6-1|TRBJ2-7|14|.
CASSEGLASYEQYF
TGTGCCAGCAGTGAAGGTTTAGCCTCCTACGAGCAGTACTTC
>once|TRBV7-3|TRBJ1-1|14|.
CASSSGGGTAEAFF
TGTGCCAGCAGCTCTGGCGGTGGAACCGCTGAAGCTTTCTTT
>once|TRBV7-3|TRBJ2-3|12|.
CASSSPPDTQYF
TGTGCCAGCAGCTCCCCTCCTGATACGCAGTATTTT
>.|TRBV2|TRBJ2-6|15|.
CASSARGTGANVLTF
TGTGCCAGCAGTGCTAGGGGTACTGGGGCCAACGTCCTGACTTTC
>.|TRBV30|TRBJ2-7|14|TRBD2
CAWSWLAGGHEQYF
TGTGCCTGGAGTTGGCTAGCGGGAGGCCACGAGCAGTACTTC
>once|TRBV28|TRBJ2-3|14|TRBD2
CASSLSGRADTQYF
TGTGCCAGCAGTTTGAGCGGGAGGGCAGATACGCAGTATTTT
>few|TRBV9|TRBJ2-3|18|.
CASSPDTGRSESTDTQYF
TGTGCCAGCAGCCCAGACACCGGGCGTAGCGAAAGCACAGATACGCAGTATTTT
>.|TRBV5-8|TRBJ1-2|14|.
CASSREAENYGYTF
TGTGCCAGCAGCCGGGAGGCCGAGAACTATGGCTACACCTTC
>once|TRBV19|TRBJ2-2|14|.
CASSIGRGTGELFF
TGTGCCAGTAGTATAGGAAGAGGCACCGGGGAGCTGTTTTTT
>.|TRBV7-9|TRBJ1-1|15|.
CASSQYPRRDTEAFF
TGTGCCAGCAGCCAATACCCGCGGAGGGACACTGAAGCTTTCTTT
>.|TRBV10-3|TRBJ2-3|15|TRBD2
CAITETSGSPDTQYF
TGTGCCATCACTGAGACTAGCGGGAGTCCAGATACGCAGTATTTT
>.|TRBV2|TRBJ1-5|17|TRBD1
CASSDHDRGHDNQPQHF
TGTGCCAGCAGTGACCACGACAGGGGGCATGACAATCAGCCCCAGCATTTT
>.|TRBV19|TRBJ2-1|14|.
CASSFAQGSNEQFF
TGTGCCAGTAGTTTTGCACAGGGAAGCAATGAGCAGTTCTTC
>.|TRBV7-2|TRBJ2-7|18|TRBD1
CASSLGPSGQGATYEQYF
TGTGCCAGCAGCTTAGGGCCCAGCGGGCAGGGGGCCACCTACGAGCAGTACTTC
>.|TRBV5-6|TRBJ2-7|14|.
CASSFGRFSDEQYF
TGTGCCAGCAGCTTTGGACGGTTTAGCGACGAGCAGTACTTC
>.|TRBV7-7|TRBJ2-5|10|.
CASSRGEQYF
TGTGCTAGCAGCCGGGGAGAGCAGTACTTC
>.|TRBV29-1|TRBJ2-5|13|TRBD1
CSVPTGVWETQYF
TGCAGCGTGCCCACAGGGGTTTGGGAGACCCAGTACTTC
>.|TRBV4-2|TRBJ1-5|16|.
CASSLLRGDRNQPQHF
TGTGCCAGCAGCCTCCTGCGGGGGGATCGCAATCAGCCCCAGCATTTT
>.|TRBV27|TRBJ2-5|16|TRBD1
CASSLAPDRGLETQYF
TGTGCCAGCAGTTTAGCCCCGGACAGGGGGCTAGAGACCCAGTACTTC